Below, 6 T cell receptor beta chains from the same sample are listed, as sequenced in a study of blood T cell repertoires in COVID-19. Here immunoSEQ multiplex PCR was the method, and the copy in TCRdb shows in-frame clones only, minus some. The sample has 220,000 or so clones; approximately 86% are singletons. Sequencing was performed on peripheral blood. The source is a woman aged 45-65 years with COVID-19, enrolled during active disease.

J is TRBJ1-4 and V is TRBV6-1; D ambiguous. Trimming stripped 0 bases from V and 5 bases from J, with 16 bases between. The CDR3 runs 17 residues. Germline assignment: CDR1 MNHNS and CDR2 SASEGT. The CDR3 is CASSEALTRAPNEKLFF. CDR3 coding DNA: TGTGCCAGCAGTGAAGCGCTTACGAGGGCCCCAAATGAAAAACTGTTTTTT.

The chain couples TRBV28 to TRBJ2-2, with D perhaps matching TRBD1 (7 bases). The CDR3 runs to 15 residues. The V end was cut by 7 bases, the J end by 5 bases, with 17 bases between. Germline loops: CDR1 MDHEN, CDR2 SYDVKM. CDR3 protein: CASNIPRGDTGELFF. The DNA for the CDR3 is TGTGCCAGCAATATCCCCAGGGGGGATACCGGGGAGCTGTTTTTT.

The chain recombines TRBV2 with TRBJ1-1; possible D gene TRBD1, 5 bases. Germline V gene lookup returns CDR1 SNHLY and CDR2 FYNNEI. This CDR3 is built from 11 residues. Between the trimmed V and J ends, which lost 8 bases and 1 base, there was a span of 5 bases. This chain's CDR3 is CASQGNTEAFF. For the CDR3, the DNA is TGTGCCAGCCAGGGGAACACTGAAGCTTTCTTT.

This chain joins TRBV19 and TRBJ1-2, with D unresolved. Germline lookup yields CDR1 LNHDA and CDR2 SQIVND (reference sequence). The CDR3 totals 15 residues. V dropped 1 base and J dropped 6 bases, with 15 bases sitting between them. CDR3 DNA: TGTGCCAGTAGTATAGGACGGGAATCAGCCGATGGCTACACCTTC. It encodes CASSIGRESADGYTF.

The CDR3 sequence: CASSIGQGNYGYTF. Written as DNA, the CDR3 is TGTGCCAGCAGTATTGGACAGGGTAACTATGGCTACACCTTC. The rearrangement uses TRBV2 and TRBJ1-2; 8 positions agree with TRBD1. Germline values: CDR1 SNHLY, CDR2 FYNNEI. V shed 5 bases and J 1 base; nucleotides not matched to a gene: 3. CDR3 length: 14 amino acids.

Only a few counts were recorded for this clone. The chain joins TRBV4-1 to TRBJ1-2; 8 bases are a match to TRBD1. CDR1 and CDR2 from the germline V gene are MGHRA and YSYEKL. The junction had 7 bases not matched to a gene; V was cut back by 3 bases and J by 7 bases. This CDR3 has 14 amino acids. CDR3 DNA sequence: TGCGCCAGCAGCCACTTGACAGGGGAGGCTGGCTACACCTTC. This gives the protein CASSHLTGEAGYTF.